This TCR beta chain was sequenced in a study of beta chain features in type 1 diabetes. Of the isolated RNA, all was reverse transcribed, and so the sequenced material was expressed TCRB transcripts. Assay used: immunoSEQ multiplex PCR; TCRdb lists only in-frame clones, some missing. The table has around 180,000 clones, approximately 7.8% seen once. V trimming: 2 bases; J trimming: 0 bases; junction bases outside the gene matches: 10. CDR1 and CDR2 (germline): PRHDT, FYEKMQ (reference sequence). The CDR3 loop spans 18 amino acids. Worth noting for this clone: Its specificity is unknown.

Overall study results and limits: A moderate, significant TCRB CDR3 shortening appeared in type 1 diabetes across four CD4+ subsets.

This chain links TRBV13 with TRBJ2-3, with 8 bases matching TRBD2. Sequencing was performed on central memory CD4+ T cells from blood. The receptor comes from a woman aged 40 to 55 with type 1 diabetes. In nucleotides, the CDR3 is TGTGCCAGCAGCTTATGGACGGGAGCGGGGGCTAGCACAGATACGCAGTATTTT. Protein product: CASSLWTGAGASTDTQYF.